The rows below give T cell receptor beta chains drawn from one sample of a study of blood T cell repertoires in COVID-19. Assay used: immunoSEQ multiplex PCR; TCRdb lists only in-frame clones, some missing. The sample holds around 170,000 clones, approximately 83% seen once. The sequenced sample consisted of peripheral blood. These receptors came from a woman aged 55-69 years with acute or convalescent COVID-19. Both conserved end residues are part of each CDR3.

V	length	J	CDR3
TRBV15	15	TRBJ2-2	CATRTGGSNTGELFF
TRBV27	14	TRBJ2-4	CASSWGLARGTQYF
TRBV15	13	TRBJ1-4	CATSRDQGPKLFF
TRBV18	14	TRBJ1-4	CASSPLAGDEKLFF
TRBV11-2	11	TRBJ1-2	CASSLGQGYTF
TRBV27	14	TRBJ1-2	CASSPNRVDYGYTF
TRBV19	14	TRBJ2-7	CATSMTSGGYEQYF
TRBV7-3	15	TRBJ1-3	CASSLAGGTGNTIYF
TRBV6-2/TRBV6-3	14	TRBJ1-3	CASSPTASGNTIYF
TRBV5-4	15	TRBJ1-2	CASSFGQDRGGGYTF
TRBV6-1	18	TRBJ2-6	CASSGIRQLFSGANVLTF
TRBV7-2	15	TRBJ1-6	CASSLSTQYNSPLHF
TRBV4-1	17	TRBJ1-5	CASSHPGAGPNNQPQHF
TRBV15	12	TRBJ1-6	CATSRDQSPLHF
TRBV27	20	TRBJ2-3	CASSSWGLAGGESSTDTQYF
TRBV30	15	TRBJ1-4	CAWSDRGQANEKLFF
TRBV30	12	TRBJ1-2	CAWSVTAYGYTF
TRBV9	14	TRBJ1-3	CASSSMVGGNTIYF
TRBV9	15	TRBJ2-2	CASSSRQGDTGELFF
TRBV7-2	18	TRBJ1-3	CASSLSHPFFDSGNTIYF
TRBV5-1	14	TRBJ2-5	CASRRDRGRETQYF
TRBV27	16	TRBJ1-2	CASSLSPRGANYGYTF
TRBV24-1	14	TRBJ1-1	CATSDTGGNTEAFF
TRBV19	16	TRBJ1-3	CASFKGGASSGNTIYF
TRBV6-5	16	TRBJ2-3	CASSYSGGGAVDTQYF
TRBV6-6	19	TRBJ2-3	CASSSEGKGAPAGTDTQYF
TRBV6-6	12	TRBJ1-2	CASTLDATGYTF
TRBV7-9	15	TRBJ2-7	CASSLSLGPLYEQYF
TRBV5-6	16	TRBJ2-7	CASSLIATGGSYEQYF
TRBV2	17	TRBJ1-2	CASAGQGVRVGMDDYTF
TRBV19	15	TRBJ2-1	CASSIRLGSYNEQFF
TRBV11-1	16	TRBJ2-7	CASSPTGQLGSYEQYF
TRBV4-2	17	TRBJ1-5	CASSQDRENGGNQPQHF
TRBV3-1/TRBV3-2	19	TRBJ2-3	CASSQTRPGASGDTDTQYF
TRBV5-6	14	TRBJ1-6	CASRPTGDNSPLHF
TRBV27	16	TRBJ1-5	CASKTVEGGGNQPQHF
TRBV19	13	TRBJ2-7	CASSRTGGYEQYF
TRBV19	12	TRBJ1-4	CASITGAGGFVF
TRBV10-3	15	TRBJ1-1	CAISESRQGNTEAFF
TRBV5-6	16	TRBJ1-5	CASSFAGRVSNQPQHF
TRBV30	16	TRBJ1-5	CAWSGGNTSGNQPQHF
TRBV19	12	TRBJ1-2	CASSPDSYGYTF
TRBV4-1	13	TRBJ1-3	CASSQPYGNTIYF
TRBV14	16	TRBJ2-3	CASSYLAGSSTDTQYF
TRBV19	13	TRBJ1-2	CASSNTGGYGYTF